The 11 T cell receptor beta chains below come from one sample, sequenced in a study of shared clonotypes between healthy human individuals (TCRdb year 2020). The method was the immunoSEQ multiplex PCR assay. TCRdb holds this immuneACCESS table with in-frame rearrangements only. Some clones are missing; in checked studies, unresolved V genes explain under half, and the rest has no known cause. The sample table contains approximately 350,000 clones; only one count was recorded for around 72% of them. The ten largest clones capture approximately 10% of the sample. The material sequenced was memory CD4+ T cells sorted from blood. The cell subset or site label on this specimen signifies: CD45RA-negative fraction. The receptors stem from a man aged 25-45 years in good health.

This clone was counted a few times. The chain uses TRBV18 and TRBJ1-1; tentatively, D is TRBD1 (6 bases). CDR1 KGHSH and CDR2 LQKENI come from the germline V gene. The length of the CDR3 is 15 residues. Trimming cost V 2 bases and J 5 bases, with 15 bases left between them. The CDR3 loop is CASSPSEGVLTEAFF. CDR3 nucleotide sequence: TGTGCCAGCTCACCATCCGAGGGGGTCCTTACTGAAGCTTTCTTT.

This clone was found many times. This same CDR3 is encoded by further DNA sequences in the sample. V is TRBV28 and J is TRBJ2-5; 9 bases line up with TRBD2. The CDR3 has 18 residues. The V gene's germline CDR1 is MDHEN and CDR2 SYDVKM. J was trimmed by 0 bases and V by 7 bases; bases with no gene match: 15. The CDR3 DNA reads as TGTGCCAGCAACTTAGGTCTGCTTGCTAGCGGGAACCAAGAGACCCAGTACTTC. Its translation is CASNLGLLASGNQETQYF.

This clone was counted a few times. The genes are TRBV18 and TRBJ2-4; D possibly corresponds to TRBD2 (5 bases). The CDR3 sequence is 14 residues long. V was cut by 6 bases and J by 7 bases, with 16 bases left in between. Germline V gene sequence: CDR1 KGHSH, CDR2 LQKENI. CDR3 DNA: TGTGCCAGCTCGAACGCAGGATCGGGGAACATTCAGTACTTC. Translation: CASSNAGSGNIQYF.

V usage is TRBV4-1 and J usage is TRBJ1-1; 12 bases align to TRBD1. This CDR3 is built from 15 residues. Germline CDR1 and CDR2: MGHRA and YSYEKL. J was trimmed by 7 bases and V by 3 bases; bases with no gene match: 6. The CDR3 DNA follows: TGCGCCAGCAGCCACCCGGGACAGGGGGCCGTTGAAGCTTTCTTT. Encoded protein: CASSHPGQGAVEAFF.

The chain links TRBV4-1 to TRBJ1-2; no reliable D call. Per germline, CDR1 MGHRA and CDR2 YSYEKL. The CDR3 consists of 13 residues. With 0 bases removed from V and 8 bases from J, the gap between germline ends came to 10 bases. The CDR3 region has the DNA TGCGCCAGCAGCCAAGAAGGGAAAATCGGCTACACCTTC. Translating gives CASSQEGKIGYTF.

The chain couples TRBV18 to TRBJ2-1; weak D call: TRBD2 (6 bases). Germline CDR1 and CDR2: KGHSH and LQKENI. The CDR3 runs 14 residues. V shed 6 bases and J shed 4 bases, with 13 bases lying between them. This CDR3 is CASSPGTSYNEQFF. For the CDR3, the DNA is TGTGCCAGCTCCCCCGGGACTTCATACAATGAGCAGTTCTTC.

V and J are TRBV7-8 and TRBJ1-3; weak D call: TRBD1 (5 bases). V lost 5 bases to trimming and J lost 1 base, with 18 bases between them. This CDR3 comprises 17 residues. Germline assignment: CDR1 SGHVS and CDR2 FQNEAQ. The CDR3 nucleotides are TGTGCCAGCAGCCAGAAGTCCCAGGGTTTATCTGGAAACACCATATATTTT. This gives the protein CASSQKSQGLSGNTIYF. Together with reference TRBV7-8 and TRBJ1-3, the CDR3 gives the full variable domain: GAGVSQSPRYKVAKRGQDVALRCDPISGHVSLFWYQQALGQGPEFLTYFQNEAQLDKSGLPSDRFFAERPEGSVSTLKIQRTQQEDSAVYLCASSQKSQGLSGNTIYFGEGSWLTVV.

The chain joins TRBV5-1 to TRBJ2-2, with 8 bases that match TRBD1. The ends lost 0 bases at V and 4 bases at J; junction bases unmatched: 2. Germline V gene lookup returns CDR1 SGHRS and CDR2 YFSETQ. CDR3 size: 15 residues. The CDR3 is CASSLAGTGTGELFF. CDR3 in DNA: TGCGCCAGCAGCTTGGCCGGGACAGGCACCGGGGAGCTGTTTTTT.

The CDR3 coding sequence is TGTGCCAGCAGTTCCGGGACCCCCTACGAGCAGTACTTC. Protein product: CASSSGTPYEQYF. V and J are TRBV28 and TRBJ2-7, with D possibly called TRBD1 or TRBD2 (5 bases each). Germline CDR1 and CDR2: MDHEN and SYDVKM. Trimming removed 4 bases from V and 2 bases from J, with 9 bases in between. The CDR3 consists of 13 residues.

Worth noting for this clone: The same CDR3 is also encoded by other DNA sequences in this sample. This chain joins TRBV4-3 and TRBJ2-5; D gene unclear. Trimming took off 0 bases at V and 5 bases at J, with 7 bases between the two ends. Germline V lookup: CDR1 LGHNA, CDR2 YSLEER. CDR3 length equals 13 residues. The CDR3, as DNA: TGCGCCAGCAGCCAAGATTTCGGCGAGACCCAGTACTTC. Translation gives CASSQDFGETQYF.

CDR3 DNA: TGTGCCAGTACCCCCCGGGGGAGGAACACTGAAGCTTTCTTT. Translation gives CASTPRGRNTEAFF. This sequence joins TRBV19 and TRBJ1-1; weak D call: TRBD1 (5 bases). Trimming left V 7 bases short and J 1 base short, with 13 bases between. The germline V gene has CDR1 LNHDA and CDR2 SQIVND (reference sequence). This CDR3 is 14 amino acids long.